This is a list of T cell receptor beta chains from one sample in a study of blood T cell repertoires in COVID-19. Method: immunoSEQ multiplex PCR; TCRdb's copy keeps in-frame clones and lacks some. The sample has about 200,000 clones, more than 70% seen once. Sequences were obtained from peripheral blood. The receptors were sampled from a man younger than 35 with active or convalescent COVID-19. CDR3s include the opening cysteine and the closing phenylalanine or tryptophan. The order of the fields is V gene, J gene, CDR3 protein.

V: TRBV5-6
J: TRBJ1-2
CDR3: CASSPGTGFGGYTF

V: TRBV11-3
J: TRBJ2-1
CDR3: CASSTPSGGRFCEQFF

V: TRBV12-3/TRBV12-4
J: TRBJ1-1
CDR3: CASSLVEDTEAFF

V: TRBV2
J: TRBJ2-1
CDR3: CASSEGHWSSYNEQFF

V: TRBV6-1
J: TRBJ2-3
CDR3: CASSEEGGGTQYF

V: TRBV5-1
J: TRBJ2-1
CDR3: CASSFSPGAWTSGSWMRNEQFF

V: TRBV5-8
J: TRBJ1-1
CDR3: CASSRRQSTEAFF

V: TRBV28
J: TRBJ2-7
CDR3: CASMTSGRFKYF

V: TRBV6-2/TRBV6-3
J: TRBJ1-1
CDR3: CASSYTGTRTEAFF

V: TRBV7-7
J: TRBJ2-2
CDR3: CASSPNRDGELFF

V: TRBV3-1/TRBV3-2
J: TRBJ2-2
CDR3: CASSPEERGVTGELFF

V: TRBV6-5
J: TRBJ1-2
CDR3: CASRKTGSYGYTF

V: TRBV7-2
J: TRBJ2-5
CDR3: CASQGGNPGLAGETQYF

V: TRBV6-6
J: TRBJ2-2
CDR3: CASSYSWGRTGELFF

V: TRBV6-2/TRBV6-3
J: TRBJ2-7
CDR3: CASSRPGLGDEQYF

V: TRBV4-1
J: TRBJ2-5
CDR3: CASSPFGSGGVYQETQYF

V: TRBV7-6
J: TRBJ1-1
CDR3: CASSLARPPNTEAFF

V: TRBV6-5
J: TRBJ2-3
CDR3: CASSVGRPDTQYF

V: TRBV19
J: TRBJ2-4
CDR3: CASSTRQGIAAKNIQYF

V: TRBV6-6
J: TRBJ2-7
CDR3: CASSPRQSSYEQYF

V: TRBV6-6
J: TRBJ2-7
CDR3: CASSSIDSSYEQYF

V: TRBV4-1
J: TRBJ1-5
CDR3: CASSLMGTGEGNQPQHF

V: TRBV3-1/TRBV3-2
J: TRBJ1-2
CDR3: CASSPNDFEAGYTF

V: TRBV5-8
J: TRBJ1-1
CDR3: CASSLSRTGFGAFF

V: TRBV5-1
J: TRBJ2-1
CDR3: CASSLLAGGPNEQFF

V: TRBV7-8
J: TRBJ1-5
CDR3: CASSLAQGVDQPQHF

V: TRBV7-2
J: TRBJ2-1
CDR3: CASSLASGRLFF

V: TRBV6-5
J: TRBJ1-2
CDR3: CASAEGGHYGYTF

V: TRBV4-1
J: TRBJ1-1
CDR3: CASSRTGDRGLNTEAFF

V: TRBV5-1
J: TRBJ2-3
CDR3: CASSLVWLRRVGTDTQYF

V: TRBV3-1/TRBV3-2
J: TRBJ2-2
CDR3: CASSHKVPWGRLNTGELFF

V: TRBV7-3
J: TRBJ2-3
CDR3: CASSAGQGTDTQYF

V: TRBV3-1/TRBV3-2
J: TRBJ1-2
CDR3: CASSQIRGGYGYTF

V: TRBV19
J: TRBJ1-5
CDR3: CASSIERNQPQHF

V: TRBV3-1/TRBV3-2
J: TRBJ1-2
CDR3: CASSQESVGGGYTF

V: TRBV2
J: TRBJ1-1
CDR3: CASIRDKGNTEAFF

V: TRBV19
J: TRBJ1-5
CDR3: CASSADRAGQPQHF

V: TRBV29-1
J: TRBJ2-5
CDR3: CSVEGLDFETQYF

V: TRBV5-8
J: TRBJ2-3
CDR3: CASSLLTTRGDTQYF

V: TRBV7-3
J: TRBJ2-2
CDR3: CASSFGQDTGELFF

V: TRBV4-1
J: TRBJ2-3
CDR3: CASSRSPGLAASTDTQYF

V: TRBV4-2
J: TRBJ1-2
CDR3: CASSQSRGGPRGGYTF

V: TRBV6-5
J: TRBJ1-2
CDR3: CASRQQGANGYTF

V: TRBV2
J: TRBJ2-1
CDR3: CASRVGLAGVGEQFF

V: TRBV7-2
J: TRBJ2-7
CDR3: CASSFSSSEQYF

V: TRBV11-2
J: TRBJ2-7
CDR3: CASSSGQGVLFSYEQYF

V: TRBV2
J: TRBJ2-1
CDR3: CASRRTSGSYNEQFF

V: TRBV3-1/TRBV3-2
J: TRBJ1-1
CDR3: CASSPGQGRPNTEAFF

V: TRBV29-1
J: TRBJ2-3
CDR3: CSVADRGSVDTQYF

V: TRBV30
J: TRBJ2-7
CDR3: CAWSPPQGAFEQYF

V: TRBV18
J: TRBJ1-6
CDR3: CASSPGQSSYNSPLHF

V: TRBV7-8
J: TRBJ2-7
CDR3: CASSLDRGPREQYF

V: TRBV7-8
J: TRBJ1-5
CDR3: CASSLHLSGNQPQHF

V: TRBV11-2
J: TRBJ2-3
CDR3: CASSNPGTSDRTDTQYF